This T cell receptor beta chain derives from a study of blood T cell repertoires in COVID-19. As for the study in general: Spain, Italy and the United States supplied samples that represented acute and convalescent COVID-19. The analysed material was cDNA or gDNA that came from T cells, B-cell-depleted T cells, or PBMCs.

A Seattle source enrolled patients during active infection and followed them longitudinally. In the original processing: Nucleated cell counts were estimated from reference gene primer amplification. Some clones are missing from TCRdb's copy, which holds only in-frame ones; the method was immunoSEQ multiplex PCR. That table furnishes V, J and clone size, whereas the DNA furnished D and trimming. The table has about 210,000 clones, about 81% seen once; the top ten hold about 4.8%. This TCR was recovered from a woman aged 70-85 years with COVID-19, enrolled during active disease. The sequencing input was peripheral blood.

The CDR3 sequence is CASSPLTTDEQYF. The CDR3 nucleotides are TGTGCCAGCAGCCCCCTTACCACAGACGAGCAGTACTTC. The V call is TRBV5-4, the J call TRBJ2-7; no clear D. Between the trimmed V and J ends, which lost 4 bases and 5 bases, there was a span of 13 bases. Germline CDR1 SGHNT, CDR2 YYREEE (reference sequence). The CDR3 sequence is 13 residues long.